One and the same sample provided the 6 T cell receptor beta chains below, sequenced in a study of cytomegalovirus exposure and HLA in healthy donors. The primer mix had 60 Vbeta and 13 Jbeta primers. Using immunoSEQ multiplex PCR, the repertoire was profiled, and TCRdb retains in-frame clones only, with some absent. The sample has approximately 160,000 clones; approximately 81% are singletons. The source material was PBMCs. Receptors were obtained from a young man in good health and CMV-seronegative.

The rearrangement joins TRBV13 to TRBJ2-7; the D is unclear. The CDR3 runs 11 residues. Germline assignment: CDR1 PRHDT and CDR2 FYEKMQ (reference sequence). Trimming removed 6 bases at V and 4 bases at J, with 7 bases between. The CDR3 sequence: CASSANYEQYF. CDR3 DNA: TGTGCCAGCAGTGCGAATTACGAGCAGTACTTC.

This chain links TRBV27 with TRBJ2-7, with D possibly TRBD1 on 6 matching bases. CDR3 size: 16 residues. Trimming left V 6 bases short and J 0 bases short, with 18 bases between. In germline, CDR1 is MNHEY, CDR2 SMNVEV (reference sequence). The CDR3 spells CASSYWGTKVSYEQYF. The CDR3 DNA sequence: TGTGCCAGCAGCTATTGGGGGACAAAAGTCTCCTACGAGCAGTACTTC.

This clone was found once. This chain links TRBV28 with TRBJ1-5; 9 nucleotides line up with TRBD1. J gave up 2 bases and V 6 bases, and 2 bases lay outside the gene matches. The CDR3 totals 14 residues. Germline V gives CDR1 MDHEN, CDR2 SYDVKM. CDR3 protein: CASRRQGGNQPQHF. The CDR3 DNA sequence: TGTGCCAGCAGACGACAGGGGGGCAATCAGCCCCAGCATTTT.

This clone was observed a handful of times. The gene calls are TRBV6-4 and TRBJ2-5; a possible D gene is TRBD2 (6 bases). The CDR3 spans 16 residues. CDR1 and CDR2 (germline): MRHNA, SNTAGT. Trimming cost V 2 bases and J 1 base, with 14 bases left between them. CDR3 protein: CASSDPPGVGQETQYF. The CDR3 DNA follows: TGTGCCAGCAGTGACCCTCCGGGAGTCGGCCAAGAGACCCAGTACTTC.

The DNA for the CDR3 is TGTGCCAGCAGCCTCCGTAGCGGGGGGTTTGTGGAGACCCAGTACTTC. It specifies CASSLRSGGFVETQYF. The chain joins TRBV11-2 to TRBJ2-5; 10 nucleotides match TRBD2. V trimming: 5 bases; J trimming: 5 bases; junction bases outside the gene matches: 11. CDR3 length: 16 residues. Germline-derived CDR1 and CDR2 are SGHAT and FQNNGV.

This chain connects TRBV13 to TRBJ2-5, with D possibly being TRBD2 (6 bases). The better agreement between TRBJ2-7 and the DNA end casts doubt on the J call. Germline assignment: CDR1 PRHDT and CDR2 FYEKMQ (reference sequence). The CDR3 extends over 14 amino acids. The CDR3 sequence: CASSSRGGNYEQYF. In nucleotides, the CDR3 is TGTGCCAGCAGCTCGAGGGGCGGGAACTACGAGCAGTACTTC.